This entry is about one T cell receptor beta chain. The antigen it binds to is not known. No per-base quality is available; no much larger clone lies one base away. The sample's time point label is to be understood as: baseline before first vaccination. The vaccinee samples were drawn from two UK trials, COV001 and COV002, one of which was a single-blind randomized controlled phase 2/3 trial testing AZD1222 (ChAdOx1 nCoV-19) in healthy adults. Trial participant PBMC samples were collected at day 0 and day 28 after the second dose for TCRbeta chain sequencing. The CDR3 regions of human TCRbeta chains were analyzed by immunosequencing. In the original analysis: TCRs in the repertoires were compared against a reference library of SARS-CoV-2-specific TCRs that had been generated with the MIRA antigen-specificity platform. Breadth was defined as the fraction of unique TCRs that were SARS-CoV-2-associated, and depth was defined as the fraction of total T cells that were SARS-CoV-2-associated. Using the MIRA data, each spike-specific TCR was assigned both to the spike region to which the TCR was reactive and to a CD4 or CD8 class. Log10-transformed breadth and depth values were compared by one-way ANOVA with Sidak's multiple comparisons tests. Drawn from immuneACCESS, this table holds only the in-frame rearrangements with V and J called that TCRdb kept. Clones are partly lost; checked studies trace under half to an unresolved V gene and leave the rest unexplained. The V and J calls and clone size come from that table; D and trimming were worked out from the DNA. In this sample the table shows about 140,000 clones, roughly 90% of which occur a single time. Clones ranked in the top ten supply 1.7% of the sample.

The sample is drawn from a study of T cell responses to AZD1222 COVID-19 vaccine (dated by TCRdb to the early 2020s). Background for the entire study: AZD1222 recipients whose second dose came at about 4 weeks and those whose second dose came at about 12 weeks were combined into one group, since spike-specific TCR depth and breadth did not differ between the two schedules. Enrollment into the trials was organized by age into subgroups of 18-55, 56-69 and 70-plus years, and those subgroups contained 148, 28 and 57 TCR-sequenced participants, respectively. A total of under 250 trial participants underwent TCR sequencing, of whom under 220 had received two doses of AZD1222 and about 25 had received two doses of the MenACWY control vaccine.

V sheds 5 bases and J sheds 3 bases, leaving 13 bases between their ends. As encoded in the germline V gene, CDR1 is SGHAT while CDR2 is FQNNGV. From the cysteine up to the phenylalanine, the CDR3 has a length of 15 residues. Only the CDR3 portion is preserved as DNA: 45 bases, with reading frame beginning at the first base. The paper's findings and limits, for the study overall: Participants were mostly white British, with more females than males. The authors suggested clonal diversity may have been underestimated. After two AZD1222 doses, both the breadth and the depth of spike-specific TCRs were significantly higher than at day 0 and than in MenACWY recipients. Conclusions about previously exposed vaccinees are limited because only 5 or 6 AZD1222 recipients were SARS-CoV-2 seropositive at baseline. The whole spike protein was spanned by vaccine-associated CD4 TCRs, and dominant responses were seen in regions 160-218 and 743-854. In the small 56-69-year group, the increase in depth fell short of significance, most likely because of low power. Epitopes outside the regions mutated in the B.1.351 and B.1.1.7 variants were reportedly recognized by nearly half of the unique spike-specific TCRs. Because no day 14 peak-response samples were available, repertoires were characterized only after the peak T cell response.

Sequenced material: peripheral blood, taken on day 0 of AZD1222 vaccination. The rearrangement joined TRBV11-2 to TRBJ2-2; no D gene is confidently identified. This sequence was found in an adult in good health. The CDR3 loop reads CASSPTATHTGELFF. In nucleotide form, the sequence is TGTGCCAGCAGCCCGACGGCTACCCACACCGGGGAGCTGTTTTTT.